The 21 T cell receptor beta chains reported below all come from one sample, sequenced in a study of T cell responses to AZD1222 COVID-19 vaccine. Repertoires were generated with immunoSEQ multiplex PCR, while TCRdb's copy carries only in-frame clones and drops some. The table has about 120,000 clones, about nine tenths seen once. The sample here was peripheral blood, taken 28 days after the second AZD1222 dose. These receptors came from an adult who received the AZD1222 COVID-19 vaccine.

CDR3 region: CAWRQGRFTGNTIYF. In DNA form, the CDR3 reads TGTGCCTGGAGACAGGGGAGGTTTACTGGAAACACCATATATTTT. J is TRBJ1-3 and V is TRBV30; 7 bases agree with TRBD1. Germline trimming cut 3 bases from V and 2 bases from J; bases unmatched to any gene: 7. This CDR3 region has 15 residues. The germline gives CDR1 GTSNPN, CDR2 SVGIG (reference sequence). Drawing the rest from reference TRBV30 and TRBJ1-3, the complete variable domain is SQTIHQWPATLVQPVGSPLSLECTVEGTSNPNLYWYRQAAGRGLQLLFYSVGIGQISSEVPQNLSASRPQDRQFILSSKKLLLSDSGFYLCAWRQGRFTGNTIYFGEGSWLTVV.

CDR3 in amino acids: CASSPGSLVGSPLHF. CDR3 sequence (DNA): TGTGCCAGCAGCCCCGGCAGCTTGGTTGGGTCACCCCTCCACTTT. V gene TRBV6-5 combines with J gene TRBJ1-6; D is unclear. Germline V gene lookup returns CDR1 MNHEY and CDR2 SVGAGI. V was clipped by 6 bases and J by 10 bases, with 19 bases between them. The CDR3 spans 15 residues.

The chain recombines TRBV25-1 with TRBJ1-2; 7 nucleotides line up with TRBD1. The junction had 3 bases not matched to a gene; V was cut back by 4 bases and J by 7 bases. The CDR3 extends over 12 amino acids. Germline-derived CDR1 and CDR2 are MGHDK and SYGVNS. CDR3 loop: CASSGQGSGYTF. The CDR3 nucleotides are TGTGCCAGCAGTGGACAGGGCTCTGGCTACACCTTC.

In DNA form, the CDR3 reads TGTGCCAGCAGTTACACCTGGGACAGCCAGACCCAGTACTTC. This gives the protein CASSYTWDSQTQYF. The chain combines TRBV6-2 or TRBV6-3 with TRBJ2-5; 7 bases line up with TRBD1. Germline CDR1 reads MNHEY; CDR2 reads SVGEGT. V shed 2 bases, J shed 6 bases, and the junction held 6 bases outside the gene matches. The CDR3 length is 14 residues.

V usage is TRBV6-2 or TRBV6-3 and J usage is TRBJ1-1; 7 positions agree with TRBD1. V dropped 4 bases and J dropped 2; count of bases not matched to a gene: 7. The length of the CDR3 is 15 residues. Germline V CDR1 and CDR2: MNHEY, SVGEGT. CDR3 sequence (DNA): TGTGCCAGCAGTTCCGCGACAGGGAGTAACACTGAAGCTTTCTTT. Translating gives CASSSATGSNTEAFF.

The rearrangement uses TRBV12-3 or TRBV12-4 and TRBJ1-2; tentative D call: TRBD1 (6 bases). Trimming cost V 3 bases and J 4 bases, with 9 bases left between them. The length of the CDR3 is 13 residues. CDR3 amino acids: CASSFQGSYGYTF. The CDR3 DNA reads TGTGCCAGCAGTTTCCAGGGGTCCTATGGCTACACCTTC.

The rearrangement joins TRBV5-8 to TRBJ1-2; D may be TRBD1 (5 bases). The CDR3 has 13 residues. The germline CDR1 and CDR2 sequences are SGHTS and YDEGEE. V was pared by 3 bases and J by 4 bases, with 10 bases between. CDR3 sequence: CASSWDGTYGYTF. As DNA, the CDR3 is TGTGCCAGCAGCTGGGACGGTACCTATGGCTACACCTTC.

The rearrangement uses TRBV5-1 and TRBJ1-3; D gene ambiguous. V was clipped by 4 bases and J by 0 bases, with 11 bases between them. Germline CDR1 SGHRS, CDR2 YFSETQ. The CDR3 consists of 15 residues. CDR3 DNA: TGCGCCAGCAGCCTTGACGGAAACTCTGGAAACACCATATATTTT. It yields the protein CASSLDGNSGNTIYF.

This clone was seen only a few times. V is TRBV28 and J is TRBJ2-2; 7 bases are shared with TRBD2. The CDR3 is made up of 15 amino acids. The germline V gene encodes CDR1 MDHEN and CDR2 SYDVKM. Unmatched junction bases numbered 4, after V lost 6 bases and J lost 0 bases. CDR3 sequence (DNA): TGTGCCAGCAGCACGGGAGGAGCGAACACCGGGGAGCTGTTTTTT. Residues: CASSTGGANTGELFF.

V usage is TRBV5-1 and J usage is TRBJ1-1, with D possibly being TRBD1 (5 bases). This CDR3 is 14 amino acids long. Deletions cut 7 bases from V and 4 bases from J, with 17 bases between. Per the germline V gene, CDR1 is SGHRS and CDR2 is YFSETQ. CDR3 in DNA: TGCGCCAGCGCCTCTCGCGGGGGAGGCACTGAAGCTTTCTTT. Protein: CASASRGGGTEAFF.

The rearrangement links TRBV5-5 to TRBJ1-3, with a tentative D call TRBD1 (6 bases). This CDR3 comprises 16 residues. The V and J ends lost 0 bases and 2 bases respectively, with 12 bases between them. CDR1 is SGHKS and CDR2 is YYEKEE in the germline V gene (reference sequence). CDR3 residues: CASSLVVGAAGNTIYF. Here the CDR3 DNA reads TGTGCCAGCAGCTTGGTAGTGGGGGCGGCTGGAAACACCATATATTTT.

The rearrangement joins TRBV29-1 to TRBJ2-1; 11 bases align to TRBD2. CDR1 is SQVTM, CDR2 ANQGSEA, per germline. V trimming: 6 bases; J trimming: 7 bases; junction bases outside the gene matches: 8. The CDR3 sequence is 14 residues long. CDR3 sequence (DNA): TGCAGCGTACATTTAGCGGGGGGGCATAATGAGCAGTTCTTC. Translation gives CSVHLAGGHNEQFF.

This rearrangement joins TRBV3-1 (or the pseudogene TRBV3-2) to TRBJ1-6; D unclear. V lost 4 bases to trimming and J lost 5 bases, with 9 bases between them. Per the germline V gene, CDR1 is LGHDT and CDR2 is YNNKEL (reference sequence). CDR3 length: 14 amino acids. CDR3 nucleotides: TGTGCCAGCAGCCTCCGTGGAGATAATTCACCCCTCCACTTT. Translated, it gives CASSLRGDNSPLHF.

The chain carries TRBV19 and TRBJ2-7, with D perhaps TRBD1 (5 bases). CDR3 length equals 12 residues. Between the trimmed V and J ends, which lost 9 bases and 3 bases, there was a span of 12 bases. Germline V gene data show CDR1 as LNHDA and CDR2 as SQIVND (reference sequence). The CDR3 DNA reads TGTGCCAGCCCTGGACAAGTCTACGAGCAGTACTTC. Its protein product is CASPGQVYEQYF.

There are a few counts of this clone. The V call is TRBV3-1 (or the pseudogene TRBV3-2), the J call TRBJ2-2; D might be TRBD2 (5 bases). The CDR3 sequence is 14 residues long. The V and J ends lost 4 bases and 3 bases respectively, with 9 bases between them. Germline lookup yields CDR1 LGHDT and CDR2 YNNKEL (reference sequence). The CDR3 protein is CASSRGSYTGELFF. The CDR3, as DNA: TGTGCCAGCAGCCGAGGGAGCTACACCGGGGAGCTGTTTTTT.

The V and J genes are TRBV7-6 and TRBJ1-3; D might be TRBD1 (5 bases). V gave up 2 bases and J gave up 3 bases, with 17 bases separating them. The CDR3 totals 17 residues. Germline CDR1 SGHVS, CDR2 FNYEAQ. The CDR3 coding sequence is TGTGCCAGCAGCTTATACCCTACAGGCGGTTTTGGAAACACCATATATTTT. The encoded protein is CASSLYPTGGFGNTIYF.

The V and J genes are TRBV14 and TRBJ1-1; 8 positions agree with TRBD1. The CDR3 totals 14 residues. V lost 1 base, J lost 8 bases, and 6 bases stayed unmatched. The germline CDR1 and CDR2 sequences are SGHDN and FVKESK. The CDR3 DNA follows: TGTGCCAGCAGCCAAGTCCGACAGGGGCAGGAAGCTTTCTTT. This codes for CASSQVRQGQEAFF.

This chain uses TRBV2 with TRBJ2-1; D gene ambiguous. Germline V gene data show CDR1 as SNHLY and CDR2 as FYNNEI. The CDR3 runs 14 residues. Trimming shortened V by 4 bases and J by 6 bases, and 13 bases separated the two germline ends. CDR3 in amino acids: CASSADHRSNEQFF. The CDR3 DNA reads as TGTGCCAGCAGTGCCGACCACCGAAGCAATGAGCAGTTCTTC.

The DNA for the CDR3 is TGTGCCAGCAGCTCTCGGGACAGGGGTTACTACGAGCAGTACTTC. As protein: CASSSRDRGYYEQYF. The chain joins TRBV7-9 to TRBJ2-7; TRBD1 matches 10 bases. The CDR3 sequence is 15 residues long. With 4 bases clipped from V and 3 bases from J, the junction kept 6 bases outside the gene matches. Germline V gene sequence: CDR1 SEHNR, CDR2 FQNEAQ (reference sequence).

The chain couples TRBV30 to TRBJ1-1; a possible D gene is TRBD1 (5 bases). This CDR3 is built from 12 residues. The germline CDR1 and CDR2 sequences are GTSNPN and SVGIG (reference sequence). V dropped 2 bases and J dropped 10 bases, with 14 bases sitting between them. Written as DNA, the CDR3 is TGTGCCTGGAGTCCTTCCTCAGGGAGAGCTTTCTTT. It is translated as CAWSPSSGRAFF.

The rearrangement joins TRBV20-1 to TRBJ2-1; D unresolved. This CDR3 comprises 11 residues. From germline, CDR1 is DFQATT and CDR2 SNEGSKA (reference sequence). Trimming removed 1 base from V and 5 bases from J, with 3 bases in between. CDR3 bases: TGCAGTGCTAGAGGGCACAATGAGCAGTTCTTC. Translating it yields CSARGHNEQFF.